Presented here are 27 T cell receptor beta chains from one specimen sequenced in a study of Ad26.COV2.S vaccination and SARS-CoV-2 variants. Repertoires were generated with immunoSEQ multiplex PCR, while TCRdb's copy carries only in-frame clones and drops some. The sample lists a few hundred thousand clones; around 88% were seen once. As for treatment: roughly 19 received Ad26.COV2.S at low or high dose, single or two shots; 5 received placebo; per-sample allocation not given. Day 63 after the first vaccine or placebo injection was the time point for sampling. The sequenced sample was peripheral blood, obtained in a trial of Ad26.COV2.S vaccine versus placebo. The receptors originated from a person between 18 and 60 years old who received the Ad26.COV2.S COVID-19 vaccine or a placebo.

The chain carries TRBV20-1 and TRBJ2-7; D ambiguous. Trimming removed 2 bases at V and 2 bases at J, with 4 bases between. The CDR3 extends over 11 amino acids. Germline V gene sequence: CDR1 DFQATT, CDR2 SNEGSKA (reference sequence). The CDR3 sequence is CSARRTYEQYV. Here the CDR3 DNA reads TGCAGTGCTAGAAGAACCTACGAGCAGTACGTC.

The chain is built from TRBV6-2 or TRBV6-3 and TRBJ2-1; no reliable D call. The CDR3 runs 13 residues. V was pared by 3 bases and J by 6 bases, with 9 bases between. Germline loops: CDR1 MNHEY, CDR2 SVGEGT. The CDR3: CASSYSPRNEQFF. The CDR3 coding sequence is TGTGCCAGCAGTTATTCCCCACGCAATGAGCAGTTCTTC.

This clone was found a few times. The rearrangement links TRBV19 to TRBJ2-1; the match to TRBD2 covers 9 bases. This CDR3 region has 15 residues. Germline assignment: CDR1 LNHDA and CDR2 SQIVND (reference sequence). V was clipped by 1 base and J by 8 bases; unmatched bases: 6. The CDR3 DNA is TGTGCCAGTAGTATAGGGGCTAGCGGGGAATATGAGCAGTTCTTC. It is translated as CASSIGASGEYEQFF.

V and J are TRBV5-5 and TRBJ1-6; no firm D call. Trimming removed 0 bases from V and 0 bases from J, with 4 bases in between. The CDR3 runs to 15 residues. CDR1 is SGHKS, CDR2 YYEKEE, per germline (reference sequence). This chain's CDR3 is CASSLESSYNSPLHF. In DNA form, the CDR3 reads TGTGCCAGCAGCTTGGAGAGCTCCTATAATTCACCCCTCCACTTT.

The CDR3 nucleotides read TGTGCCAGCAGTTTATCTAGCGGGAGGGCCGGAGAGACCCAGTACTTC. Protein: CASSLSSGRAGETQYF. The chain couples TRBV27 to TRBJ2-5; 11 bases are shared with TRBD2. CDR1 and CDR2 from the germline V gene are MNHEY and SMNVEV (reference sequence). This CDR3 spans 16 amino acids. The J segment lost 4 bases and the V segment lost 0 bases, leaving 4 bases of the junction unmatched.

The chain recombines TRBV4-2 with TRBJ1-4; TRBD1 aligns across 7 bases. The ends lost 4 bases at V and 3 bases at J; junction bases unmatched: 8. The CDR3 runs 16 residues. In germline, CDR1 is LGHNA, CDR2 YNFKEQ. CDR3 in amino acids: CASSLTGSVANEKLFF. CDR3 DNA sequence: TGTGCCAGCAGCCTGACAGGGTCGGTGGCTAATGAAAAACTGTTTTTT.

The chain joins TRBV5-6 to TRBJ1-3; 7 bases align to TRBD1. The CDR3 loop spans 13 amino acids. V lost 0 bases and J lost 9; bases outside the gene matches: 3. Germline V CDR1 and CDR2: SGHDT, YYEEEE. The CDR3 DNA reads TGTGCCAGCAGCTTGGCCCACAGGGGCACCATATATTTT. Protein product: CASSLAHRGTIYF.

The V call is TRBV30, the J call TRBJ1-1, with D tentatively TRBD1 (6 bases). Germline V gives CDR1 GTSNPN, CDR2 SVGIG (reference sequence). Trimming took 4 bases from V and 1 from J, leaving 10 bases between them. The CDR3 totals 13 residues. The CDR3 reads CAWNQGPNTEAFF. The DNA of the CDR3 is TGTGCCTGGAACCAGGGGCCGAACACTGAAGCTTTCTTT.

The chain has TRBV25-1 and TRBJ2-2, with D perhaps TRBD1 (5 bases). The CDR3 consists of 18 residues. Looked up from germline, CDR1 is MGHDK and CDR2 is SYGVNS. Trimming took off 6 bases at V and 4 bases at J, with 24 bases between the two ends. DNA for the CDR3: TGTGCCAGCAGCCGACCCCCTATGGCAGGGCGGAGCACCGGGGAGCTGTTTTTT. Amino acid sequence: CASSRPPMAGRSTGELFF.

This chain connects TRBV7-8 to TRBJ2-1; no clear D. CDR3 length: 14 residues. Trimming took 3 bases from V and 7 from J, leaving 13 bases between them. Germline values: CDR1 SGHVS, CDR2 FQNEAQ. The CDR3 DNA is TGTGCCAGCAGCTTTTGGACCCAAGGGAATGAGCAGTTCTTC. Its translation: CASSFWTQGNEQFF.

CDR3 sequence: CASSLDLGDNTDTQYF. Written as DNA, the CDR3 is TGTGCCAGCAGCTTAGATCTTGGCGATAACACAGATACGCAGTATTTT. The chain recombines TRBV11-2 with TRBJ2-3, with D unclear. There are 16 residues in the CDR3. Trimming left V 0 bases short and J 2 bases short, with 12 bases between. Germline-derived CDR1 and CDR2 are SGHAT and FQNNGV.

The gene calls are TRBV15 and TRBJ1-5; D call uncertain. Trimming pared 5 bases from V and 0 bases from J, leaving 14 bases between. Germline V gene sequence: CDR1 LNHNV, CDR2 YYDKDF (reference sequence). The CDR3 length is 16 residues. This CDR3 reads CATSPYAAYSNQPQHF. The CDR3 coding sequence is TGTGCCACCAGCCCTTACGCGGCCTATAGCAATCAGCCCCAGCATTTT.

The rearrangement links TRBV7-2 to TRBJ1-1; 10 bases line up with TRBD1. V lost 1 base, J lost 11 bases, and 7 bases stayed unmatched. CDR3 size: 14 residues. Per germline, CDR1 SGHTA and CDR2 FQGNSA. DNA for the CDR3: TGTGCCAGCAGCTTAGGATCCGGGACAGGGGCGGCTTTCTTT. This sequence encodes CASSLGSGTGAAFF.

V is TRBV5-6 and J is TRBJ1-5, with 7 positions matching TRBD1. Germline trimming cut 0 bases from V and 2 bases from J; bases unmatched to any gene: 2. Per the germline V gene, CDR1 is SGHDT and CDR2 is YYEEEE. The CDR3 has 15 amino acids. CDR3 sequence (DNA): TGTGCCAGCAGCTTGGCTACAGGGGGCAATCAGCCCCAGCATTTT. This gives the protein CASSLATGGNQPQHF. The full variable domain, its missing parts supplied by reference TRBV5-6 and TRBJ1-5, is DAGVTQSPTHLIKTRGQQVTLRCSPKSGHDTVSWYQQALGQGPQFIFQYYEEEERQRGNFPDRFSGHQFPNYSSELNVNALLLGDSALYLCASSLATGGNQPQHFGDGTRLSIL.

V and J are TRBV30 and TRBJ2-3, with no clear D. V was shortened by 0 bases and J by 7 bases, with 5 bases between the two germline ends. The CDR3 sequence is 11 residues long. Germline assignment: CDR1 GTSNPN and CDR2 SVGIG (reference sequence). CDR3 sequence reads: CAWSVENTQYF. CDR3 sequence (DNA): TGTGCCTGGAGTGTAGAAAATACGCAGTATTTT.

The chain joins TRBV7-9 to TRBJ1-2; D is uncertain. V was cut by 6 bases and J by 4 bases, with 15 bases left in between. The CDR3 is 14 residues long. Germline lookup yields CDR1 SEHNR and CDR2 FQNEAQ (reference sequence). CDR3 coding DNA: TGTGCCAGCAGTTATCCCGGTCCTTTCTATGGCTACACCTTC. Translating gives CASSYPGPFYGYTF.

The V call is TRBV10-3, the J call TRBJ2-5; D call uncertain. The germline CDR1 and CDR2 sequences are ENHRY and SYGVKD. The V end was cut by 6 bases, the J end by 8 bases, with 16 bases between. The CDR3 is 13 residues long. CDR3 nucleotide sequence: TGTGCCATCAGCCGGCAACTAAGAGAAACCCAGTACTTC. As protein: CAISRQLRETQYF.

The J gene is TRBJ2-1, the V gene TRBV4-1; D uncertain. Per germline, CDR1 MGHRA and CDR2 YSYEKL. The CDR3 totals 14 residues. Trimming pared 0 bases from V and 5 bases from J, leaving 8 bases between. This CDR3 is CASSQDLWNNEQFF. Written as DNA, the CDR3 is TGCGCCAGCAGCCAAGATCTCTGGAACAATGAGCAGTTCTTC.

The V gene is TRBV19, the J gene TRBJ1-1; 10 positions match TRBD1. Germline CDR1 reads LNHDA; CDR2 reads SQIVND (reference sequence). The CDR3 runs 14 residues. Trimming at V came to 5 bases and at J to 4 bases, leaving 4 bases not matched to a gene. The CDR3 DNA sequence: TGTGCCAGTAGTGGGACAGGGGTGCGCACTGAAGCTTTCTTT. Its translation is CASSGTGVRTEAFF.

This chain connects TRBV6-5 to TRBJ2-1; 11 positions agree with TRBD2. Germline V gives CDR1 MNHEY, CDR2 SVGAGI. The CDR3 spans 15 residues. The junction had 10 bases not matched to a gene; V was cut back by 8 bases and J by 7 bases. The CDR3 DNA sequence: TGTGCCAGCGGCCTCCTAGCGGGAGGTGGGAATGAGCAGTTCTTC. Translating it yields CASGLLAGGGNEQFF.

The chain carries TRBV18 and TRBJ2-1; 10 bases fit TRBD2. Germline CDR1 reads KGHSH; CDR2 reads LQKENI. Germline trimming cut 6 bases from V and 14 bases from J; bases unmatched to any gene: 13. The CDR3 has 14 residues. In DNA form, the CDR3 reads TGTGCCAGCTCGCCAAAAGCAACTAGCGGGGAGGAGTTCTTC. Its protein product is CASSPKATSGEEFF.

This chain uses TRBV9 with TRBJ2-3; the match to TRBD2 covers 11 bases. Per the germline V gene, CDR1 is SGDLS and CDR2 is YYNGEE. This CDR3 has 16 amino acids. V trimming: 4 bases; J trimming: 0 bases; junction bases outside the gene matches: 4. The CDR3, as DNA: TGTGCCAGCAGCCCACGACTAGCGGGAAGCACAGATACGCAGTATTTT. Amino acid sequence: CASSPRLAGSTDTQYF.

The CDR3 protein is CASSSGFSYEAFF. The CDR3, as DNA: TGTGCCAGCAGTTCGGGGTTTTCATATGAAGCTTTCTTT. The gene calls are TRBV12-3 or TRBV12-4 and TRBJ1-1; D gene unclear. Trimming pared 4 bases from V and 7 bases from J, leaving 13 bases between. The CDR3 spans 13 residues.

CDR3 nucleotide sequence: TGTGCCAGCAGTTTCGGGGGAAACGAGCAGTACGTC. Amino acids: CASSFGGNEQYV. The chain links TRBV12-3 or TRBV12-4 to TRBJ2-7; D possibly corresponds to TRBD2 (6 bases). Trimming stripped 3 bases from V and 5 bases from J, with 8 bases between. This CDR3 spans 12 amino acids.

This chain connects TRBV4-1 to TRBJ2-5; D is perhaps TRBD2 (6 bases). CDR3 length: 16 residues. Germline CDR1 is MGHRA and CDR2 is YSYEKL. Trimming removed 1 base from V and 2 bases from J, with 14 bases in between. CDR3 bases: TGCGCCAGCAGCCAAGCCCTCGGGGACTCGCAAGAGACCCAGTACTTC. It is translated as CASSQALGDSQETQYF.

CDR3 protein: CASFGNTIYF. Written as DNA, the CDR3 is TGTGCCAGCTTTGGAAACACCATATATTTT. The chain carries TRBV6-6 and TRBJ1-3; no firm D call. The germline CDR1 and CDR2 sequences are MNHNY and SVGAGI (reference sequence). Trimming removed 8 bases at V and 3 bases at J, with 2 bases between. This CDR3 region has 10 residues.

This chain connects TRBV4-1 to TRBJ1-2; tentative D call: TRBD1 (5 bases). CDR3 length equals 13 residues. Trimming removed 0 bases from V and 6 bases from J, with 8 bases in between. Germline-derived CDR1 and CDR2 are MGHRA and YSYEKL. CDR3 residues: CASSQEAGDGYTF. In DNA, the CDR3 is TGCGCCAGCAGCCAAGAGGCGGGGGATGGCTACACCTTC.